This entry lists 9 T cell receptor beta chains sequenced from one sample in a study of molecular identifiers for immune sequencing clone quantification. TCRdb fed the PCR reads into MiXCR, producing one record per CDR3 protein. The repertoire consists of approximately 590,000 distinct CDR3 sequences, with about 25% occurring once and the leading ten covering about 0.84%. Sequencing used naive CD8+ T cells from blood, with Jurkat cell RNA spiked in. The sample's subset: FACS-sorted CD8+CD4-CCR7+CD45RA+ naive T cells. The receptors stem from a human donor in good health. Some libraries in this study had Jurkat cell RNA spiked in.

Concerning this clonotype: A read error may be the cause here, since a much bigger clone is one base away. The V gene is TRBV24-1, the J gene TRBJ2-7; perhaps TRBD2 as D (7 bases). There are 13 residues in the CDR3. Looked up from germline, CDR1 is KGHDR and CDR2 is SFDVKD. The CDR3 DNA reads as TGTGCCCGACCGGCCGGGGGGCGGTACGCGCAGTACTTC. Residues: CARPAGGRYAQYF.

A few counts support this clonotype. V and J are TRBV7-9 and TRBJ2-7, with 11 bases aligning to TRBD2. With V trimmed by 6 bases and J by 0 bases, 4 bases remained unmatched. Germline CDR1 and CDR2: SEHNR and FQNEAQ (reference sequence). The CDR3 spans 15 residues. CDR3 in DNA: TGTGCCAGCAGACCTACTAGCGGGGGCTCCTACGAGCAGTACTTC. This translates into CASRPTSGGSYEQYF.

Points on this clonotype: This sequence may be a read error, since a much larger clone differs from it by one base. It is likely a read error, because the conserved phenylalanine at the end of the CDR3 is missing. The V and J genes are TRBV7-9 and TRBJ2-7; possible D gene TRBD2, 6 bases. CDR3 length: 14 amino acids. Trimming shortened V by 5 bases and J by 0 bases, and 11 bases separated the two germline ends. From germline, CDR1 is SEHNR and CDR2 FQNEAQ (reference sequence). Here the CDR3 reads CASSAREHSYEQYL. CDR3 coding DNA: TGTGCCAGCAGCGCCCGGGAGCACTCCTACGAGCAGTACCTC.

The V and J genes are TRBV20-1 and TRBJ2-1; 10 bases fit TRBD2. Germline CDR1 reads DFQATT; CDR2 reads SNEGSKA (reference sequence). The CDR3 consists of 13 residues. V dropped 6 bases and J dropped 8; count of bases not matched to a gene: 7. For the CDR3, the DNA is TGCAGTGCGCCCAGCGGGGGGGCTGATGAGCAGTTCTTC. It codes for CSAPSGGADEQFF.

The V and J genes are TRBV30 and TRBJ1-1; 8 bases match TRBD1. The V segment lost 2 bases and the J segment 5 bases; nucleotides outside the gene matches: 19. Germline-derived CDR1 and CDR2 are GTSNPN and SVGIG (reference sequence). The CDR3 runs 18 residues. This CDR3 is CAWSPKPRQGWFWTEAFF. The CDR3 DNA reads TGTGCCTGGAGTCCGAAACCCAGACAGGGGTGGTTTTGGACTGAAGCTTTCTTT.

This clonotype was detected only a few times. The chain has TRBV29-1 and TRBJ2-7; 7 positions agree with TRBD2. The CDR3 is made up of 13 amino acids. With V trimmed by 3 bases and J by 1 base, 3 bases remained unmatched. Looked up from germline, CDR1 is SQVTM and CDR2 is ANQGSEA. The CDR3 DNA sequence: TGCAGCGTTGAGAGCGGGGAGTCCTACGAGCAGTACTTC. Its protein is CSVESGESYEQYF.

This clonotype has a handful of counts. The chain has TRBV5-5 and TRBJ2-1; a weak D match, TRBD2 (7 bases). V lost 0 bases and J 3 bases, leaving 13 bases between the germline ends. Germline assignment: CDR1 SGHKS and CDR2 YYEKEE (reference sequence). This CDR3 has 16 residues. For the CDR3, the DNA is TGTGCCAGCAGCTTGGAGGGAGGGGGGCACTACAATGAGCAGTTCTTC. This translates into CASSLEGGGHYNEQFF.

On this clonotype: A much more abundant neighbour one base away suggests this may be a read error. V gene TRBV19 combines with J gene TRBJ2-3; D call uncertain. Trimming cost V 7 bases and J 0 bases, with 17 bases left between them. The germline V gene encodes CDR1 LNHDA and CDR2 SQIVND (reference sequence). CDR3 length equals 16 residues. CDR3 sequence (DNA): TGTGCCAGTACCCCACTGGGGTCCAGTAGCACAGATACGCAGTATTTT. Its translation: CASTPLGSSSTDTQYF.

CDR3 sequence reads: CASRRYSGNTIYF. In DNA form, the CDR3 reads TGTGCCAGCAGACGATACTCTGGAAACACCATATATTTT. This rearrangement joins TRBV21-1 to TRBJ1-3. TRBV21-1 is noted as a pseudogene. CDR3 size: 13 residues.